This TCR beta chain was sequenced for a study of human T cells and chemical hapten exposure. About the study: Small pooled library volume differences chiefly drove per-sample TCR yield variation.

Study-wide results and limits: TCRs above 1 in 1000 frequency stayed constant with DPC sensitization.

In germline, CDR1 is SGDLS, CDR2 YYNGEE. Trimming cost V 3 bases and J 1 base; bases outside gene matches: 5. This CDR3 contains 16 residues. Unfractionated whole blood yielded the extracted total RNA. Single cDNA molecules in the library carried unique molecular identifiers attached during preparation. In the original processing: Sample-level TCR yields exhibited a median of 95,638, with a range of roughly 23,224 to 750,000. Using its own MiXCR run on the 5' RACE reads, TCRdb lists one record per CDR3 protein. TCRdb's processing, not the study's, gives the V and J calls here. The repertoire consists of tens of thousands of distinct CDR3 sequences, with 7.7% occurring once and the leading ten covering 2% to 2.5%. Remarks on this clonotype: Its antigen remains unknown.

The rearrangement joins TRBV9 to TRBJ1-1; 11 positions match TRBD1. The sequence was obtained from a male donor in good health. CDR3: CASSGTGTGGNTEAFF. CDR3 sequence (DNA): TGTGCCAGCAGCGGAACCGGGACAGGGGGGAACACTGAAGCTTTCTTT. The variable domain in full, completed from reference TRBV9 and TRBJ1-1, reads DSGVTQTPKHLITATGQRVTLRCSPRSGDLSVYWYQQSLDQGLQFLIQYYNGEERAKGNILERFSAQQFPDLHSELNLSSLELGDSALYFCASSGTGTGGNTEAFFGQGTRLTVV.